This T cell receptor beta chain is from a study of CD8 T cells in Susac syndrome. The authors carried out high-throughput sequencing of TCR beta. They applied it to CD8+ and CD4+ T cells obtained from blood. With random hexamers, roughly 0.5 to 1 ug RNA was reverse transcribed. Across 54 Vbeta and 13 Jbeta, immunoSEQ multiplex PCR amplified TCR beta CDR3. Each CDR3 protein gets one entry after TCRdb re-called the immunoSEQ multiplex PCR reads with MiXCR. The table shows under 550,000 distinct CDR3 sequences, with about 85% occurring only once. Germline lookup yields CDR1 SGHRS and CDR2 YFSETQ. The length of the CDR3 is 15 residues. The germline V and J ends were trimmed by 0 bases and 3 bases, with 9 bases remaining between them.

The chain joins TRBV5-1 to TRBJ2-2, with D possibly TRBD1 on 5 matching bases. This TCR was recovered from a human donor with multiple sclerosis. The sequencing input was CD8+ T cells from PBMCs. DNA for the CDR3: TGCGCCAGCAGCTTGGACAGGTCTTACACCGGGGAGCTGTTTTTT. Its translation: CASSLDRSYTGELFF.